This T cell receptor beta chain was sequenced during a study of blood T cells in healthy people across ages (dated by TCRdb to between 2014 and 2017). Study-wide context: In model experiments, roughly one uniquely barcoded TCR beta cDNA molecule per two T cells was captured by template switching. The study analyzed two additional independent replicas of 1 million unique cDNA reads from the same blood draw for two donors, one aged 18 to 30 and one aged 80 or older. To avoid experimental bias, donors of different ages were spread randomly across the sequencing lanes. Four age groups were formed from the donors: young (average approximately 16 years), middle-aged (less than 40), aged (about 62) and long-lived (approximately 78). Using deep sequencing normalized with unique cDNA molecular identifiers, the study measured how TCR beta repertoire diversity changes with age. Summary of the overall study and its limitations: Donor CMV infection status was unknown, potentially confounding age-related changes in expanded clonotypes. A strong correlation was found between observed TCR beta diversity and the percentage of naive T cells measured by flow cytometry. Observed TCR beta diversity per million T cells fell roughly linearly with age, and a significant reduction was already apparent by age roughly 40. Estimates of total diversity based on one million sequenced T cells were regarded as lower bounds and as underestimates. Conclusive comparison of naive and antigen-experienced compartments was prevented by the profiling of bulk unsorted PBMCs. The long-lived group showed more naive CD4+ T cells, fewer expanded clones and increased TCR diversity than the aged group, suggesting age selection.

CDR1 and CDR2 were assigned from the germline V gene as SQVTM and ANQGSEA. The CDR3 goes from the cysteine to the phenylalanine over 15 residues. Here the CDR3 DNA is all that survives: 45 bases in frame from base 1. Germline trimming: 3 bases from V, 2 bases from J; junction bases outside gene matches: 7. Of note for this clonotype: Its recognized antigen is unknown. No base-level quality is on record; no much larger clone is a single base apart.

Library preparation used 5' RACE. The reads were generated on an Illumina HiSeq 2500. A second PCR of roughly 6 to 11 cycles was performed with a sample-barcoded 5' primer and a J-beta primer mix. A unique molecular identifier was introduced onto each TCR beta cDNA molecule by a template-switch 5' adaptor carrying 12 random nucleotides. At least 3 million CDR3-containing paired-end reads were obtained from each sample. First-strand cDNA was synthesized from all RNA with the Mint cDNA synthesis kit, primed by a TRBC-specific oligonucleotide. All cDNA was treated with uracil-DNA glycosylase and then went through a first 18-cycle PCR with the universal primers M1SS and BC2_uni_R. On the authors' methods: Normalization of each sample was performed by random selection of 1 million high-quality reads, each carrying a distinct molecular identifier. Reads sharing molecular identifiers were discarded rather than binned into consensus sequences. CDR3 identification, clonotype clustering and error correction used MiTCR with a Q25 quality threshold and the strictest error-elimination algorithm. A nonparametric unseen species model using Euler transformation provided a lower-bound estimate of total TCR beta diversity. The public reads were run again by TCRdb, first through fastp at Q25 and then through MiXCR, and only productive beta chains were kept. Identical CDR3 proteins give one entry, which carries the most common genes and DNA. What appears here as the V and J calls and clone size reflects TCRdb's work, not the paper's. This sample has about 1.5 million distinct CDR3 sequences in its table, and roughly 43% of those were observed once. The ten top clones hold approximately 4.1% of the sample.

The donors were 40 or so Caucasian individuals from Russia, aged roughly 6 to 90 years, who were systemically healthy. Each donor gave roughly 9 milliliters of peripheral blood, drawn into EDTA-treated Vacutainer tubes. Ficoll-Paque density-gradient centrifugation was used to isolate PBMCs, with at least 7 million obtained per sample. Total RNA, at least 6 micrograms per sample, was extracted from PBMCs with Trizol reagent. For every donor, an aliquot of PBMCs went through flow cytometry to measure the percentages of naive CD45RAhigh/CD27high T cells. The sequence joins TRBV29-1 to TRBJ2-7, with 10 central nucleotides matching TRBD1. Sequencing was carried out using blood. This receptor was obtained from a woman aged 18-29 years in good health. The CDR3 protein sequence reads: CSVDSPGTGAYEQYF. The DNA sequence reads TGCAGCGTTGATAGCCCCGGGACAGGGGCCTACGAGCAGTACTTC.